Shown below are 9 T cell receptor beta chains from a single sample sequenced in a study of CD8 T cells in ankylosing spondylitis. MiXCR was run by TCRdb on the 5' RACE reads, yielding one entry per CDR3 protein. The sample yields about 250,000 distinct CDR3 sequences, about 10% seen once. Material for sequencing was blood, either unsorted or a sorted T cell fraction (not recorded which). The receptors originated from a male donor with ankylosing spondylitis or in good health (not recorded which).

The chain uses TRBV29-1 and TRBJ2-7, with a tentative D call TRBD1 (6 bases). CDR3 length: 15 residues. Germline lookup yields CDR1 SQVTM and CDR2 ANQGSEA. The V gene lost 2 bases and the J gene lost 0 bases, with 14 bases spanning the gap. The CDR3 protein is CSVESLDSSSYEQYF. DNA of the CDR3: TGCAGCGTTGAATCGCTGGACAGCAGCTCCTACGAGCAGTACTTC.

This clonotype was seen at least ten times. This chain links TRBV6-1 with TRBJ2-1; 9 bases are a match to TRBD2. This CDR3 region has 15 residues. V dropped 7 bases and J dropped 9; count of bases not matched to a gene: 13. Germline values: CDR1 MNHNS, CDR2 SASEGT. The CDR3 DNA reads as TGTGCCAGCACCGCCGGGACTAGCTGGGGGGGTGAGCAGTTCTTC. This sequence encodes CASTAGTSWGGEQFF.

This clonotype came up a few times. This sequence joins TRBV7-2 and TRBJ2-3; 9 nucleotides match TRBD2. This CDR3 is 16 amino acids long. CDR1 SGHTA and CDR2 FQGNSA come from the germline V gene. With V trimmed by 2 bases and J by 4 bases, 7 bases remained unmatched. Written as DNA, the CDR3 is TGTGCCAGCAGCTTACAAAGCGGGAGGAGGGCAGATACGCAGTATTTT. Translating gives CASSLQSGRRADTQYF.

This chain joins TRBV12-3 or TRBV12-4 and TRBJ1-2; no reliable D call. The CDR3 extends over 13 amino acids. The V and J ends lost 3 bases and 8 bases respectively, with 13 bases between them. Here the CDR3 DNA reads TGTGCCAGCAGTTTTTTCGCCGGGTTAGGCTACACCTTC. It translates to CASSFFAGLGYTF.

This clonotype was detected many times. The chain uses TRBV12-3 or TRBV12-4 and TRBJ2-7; D not certain. V was trimmed by 7 bases and J by 6 bases, leaving 19 bases between them. The CDR3 runs to 14 residues. The CDR3 sequence: CASTVSVLGFEQYF. In DNA, the CDR3 is TGTGCCAGCACCGTATCGGTGCTGGGGTTCGAGCAGTACTTC.

This clonotype appeared many times. The V and J genes are TRBV4-1 and TRBJ1-2; TRBD1 agrees at 9 bases. The CDR3 has 16 residues. Germline V gene lookup returns CDR1 MGHRA and CDR2 YSYEKL. The J segment lost 8 bases and the V segment lost 3 bases, leaving 13 bases of the junction unmatched. CDR3 sequence reads: CASSHDDRDRARGYTF. CDR3 sequence (DNA): TGCGCCAGCAGCCACGATGACCGGGACAGGGCACGGGGCTACACCTTC.

This clonotype has ten or more counts. V and J are TRBV7-2 and TRBJ2-2; a weak D match, TRBD1 (6 bases). V was trimmed by 4 bases and J by 6 bases, leaving 12 bases between them. The CDR3 spans 14 residues. Germline V lookup: CDR1 SGHTA, CDR2 FQGNSA. The CDR3: CASSSTPGAGELFF. DNA for the CDR3: TGTGCCAGCAGCTCTACTCCAGGGGCCGGGGAGCTGTTTTTT.

The V call is TRBV5-1, the J call TRBJ2-2; 8 nucleotides align to TRBD1. The CDR3 is 14 residues long. CDR1 is SGHRS and CDR2 is YFSETQ in the germline V gene. Unmatched junction bases numbered 7, after V lost 7 bases and J lost 5 bases. The CDR3 DNA follows: TGCGCCAGCTCCCGGACAGGGAAGACCGGGGAGCTGTTTTTT. The encoded protein is CASSRTGKTGELFF.

This clonotype came up a few times. The chain joins TRBV19 to TRBJ2-2; maybe TRBD1 (5 bases). Germline V gene data show CDR1 as LNHDA and CDR2 as SQIVND (reference sequence). The CDR3 contains 17 residues. Deletions cut 4 bases from V and 2 bases from J, with 17 bases between. CDR3: CASSSLPRARNTGELFF. The CDR3 DNA is TGTGCCAGTAGTAGTCTCCCCAGGGCCCGAAACACCGGGGAGCTGTTTTTT. The variable domain in full, completed from reference TRBV19 and TRBJ2-2, reads DGGITQSPKYLFRKEGQNVTLSCEQNLNHDAMYWYRQDPGQGLRLIYYSQIVNDFQKGDIAEGYSVSREKKESFPLTVTSAQKNPTAFYLCASSSLPRARNTGELFFGEGSRLTVL.